This T cell receptor (beta chain) was documented in a study of T cell repertoires in cytomegalovirus infection. TCRdb reprocessed the reads via MiXCR and lists one record per CDR3 protein. The data contain hundreds of thousands of distinct CDR3 sequences, approximately 40% of them singletons. This clonotype has more than one count but fewer than ten. Its specificity is unknown. This CDR3 spans 16 amino acids. The germline V gene has CDR1 WNHNN and CDR2 SYGVQD (reference sequence). The ends lost 5 bases at V and 2 bases at J; junction bases unmatched: 10. This sequence joins TRBV10-1 and TRBJ2-7, with 9 bases aligning to TRBD1. The receptor was isolated from a human donor in good health (CMV status not recorded). Some clones in this sample may be carry-over from other donors' samples. This material consisted of cultured PBMCs, taken from culture after CMV antigen stimulation. CDR3 residues: CASSNATGQGPYEQYF. The DNA for the CDR3 is TGCGCCAGCAGTAACGCGACGGGACAGGGCCCCTACGAGCAGTACTTC.